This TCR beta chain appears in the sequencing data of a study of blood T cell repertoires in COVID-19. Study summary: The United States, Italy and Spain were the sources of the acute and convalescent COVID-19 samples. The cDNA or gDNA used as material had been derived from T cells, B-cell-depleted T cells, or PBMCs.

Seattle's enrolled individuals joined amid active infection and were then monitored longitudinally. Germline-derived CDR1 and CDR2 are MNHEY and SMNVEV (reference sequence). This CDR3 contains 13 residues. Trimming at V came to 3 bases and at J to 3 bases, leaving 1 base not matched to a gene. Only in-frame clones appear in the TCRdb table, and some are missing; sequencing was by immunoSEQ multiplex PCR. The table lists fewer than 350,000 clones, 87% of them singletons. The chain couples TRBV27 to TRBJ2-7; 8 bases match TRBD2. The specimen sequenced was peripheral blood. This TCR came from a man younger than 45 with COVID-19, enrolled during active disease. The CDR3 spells CASSLAGGYEQYF. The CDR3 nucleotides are TGTGCCAGCAGTTTGGCGGGGGGCTACGAGCAGTACTTC.